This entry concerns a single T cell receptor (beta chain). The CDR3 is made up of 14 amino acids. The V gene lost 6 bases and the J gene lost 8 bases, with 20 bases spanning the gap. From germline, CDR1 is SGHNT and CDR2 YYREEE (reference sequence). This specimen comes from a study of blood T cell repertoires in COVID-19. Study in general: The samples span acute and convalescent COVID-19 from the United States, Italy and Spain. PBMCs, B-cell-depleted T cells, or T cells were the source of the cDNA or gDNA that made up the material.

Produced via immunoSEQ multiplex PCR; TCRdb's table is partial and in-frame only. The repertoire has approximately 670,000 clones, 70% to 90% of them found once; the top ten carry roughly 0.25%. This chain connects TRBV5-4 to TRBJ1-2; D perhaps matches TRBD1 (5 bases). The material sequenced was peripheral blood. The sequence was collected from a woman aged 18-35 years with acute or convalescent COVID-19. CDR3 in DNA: TGTGCCAGCACCCACGGAGGGGCCTCCTTAGGCTACACCTTC. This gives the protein CASTHGGASLGYTF.